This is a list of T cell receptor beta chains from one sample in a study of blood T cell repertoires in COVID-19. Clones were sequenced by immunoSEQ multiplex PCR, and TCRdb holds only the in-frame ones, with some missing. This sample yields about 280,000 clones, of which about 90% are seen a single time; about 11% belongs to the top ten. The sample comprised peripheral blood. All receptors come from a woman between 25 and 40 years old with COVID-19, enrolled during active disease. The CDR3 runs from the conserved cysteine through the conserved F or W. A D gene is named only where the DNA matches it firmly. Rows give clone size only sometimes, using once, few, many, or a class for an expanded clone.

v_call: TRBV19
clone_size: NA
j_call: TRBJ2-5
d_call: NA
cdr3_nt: TGTGCCAGTAGTATAGTTGCCAGACAAGAGACCCAGTACTTC
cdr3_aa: CASSIVARQETQYF

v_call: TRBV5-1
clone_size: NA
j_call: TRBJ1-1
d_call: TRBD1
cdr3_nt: TGCGCCAGCAGCCGCCTAACCGGGACAGGGGGCACTGAAGCTTTCTTT
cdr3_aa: CASSRLTGTGGTEAFF

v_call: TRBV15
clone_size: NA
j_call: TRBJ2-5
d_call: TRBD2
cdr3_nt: TGTGCCACCAGCAGAGACGGGACTAGCGGGAGTGAGACCCAGTACTTC
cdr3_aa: CATSRDGTSGSETQYF

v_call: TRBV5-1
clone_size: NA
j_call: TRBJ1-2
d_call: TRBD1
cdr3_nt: TGCGCCAGCAGACCAAGACAGGGGGCTGACTATGGCTACACCTTC
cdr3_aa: CASRPRQGADYGYTF

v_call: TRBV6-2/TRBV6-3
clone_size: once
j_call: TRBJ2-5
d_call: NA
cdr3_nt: TGTGCCAGCAGCACCCGCTCTGCGTGGGAGACCCAGTACTTC
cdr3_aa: CASSTRSAWETQYF

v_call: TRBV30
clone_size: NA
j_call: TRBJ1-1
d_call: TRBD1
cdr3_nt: TGTGCCTGGTCCGGGACAGGGGGATCTGAAGCTTTCTTT
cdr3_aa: CAWSGTGGSEAFF

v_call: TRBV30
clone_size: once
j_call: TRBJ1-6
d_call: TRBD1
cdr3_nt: TGTGCCTGGAGTGATTCCGGGACAGGGATAAGTTCACCCCTCCACTTT
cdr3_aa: CAWSDSGTGISSPLHF

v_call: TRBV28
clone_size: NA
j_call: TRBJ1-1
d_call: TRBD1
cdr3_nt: TGTGCCAGCCTATTGGGGACAGGGGTGTTGAACACTGAAGCTTTCTTT
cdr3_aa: CASLLGTGVLNTEAFF

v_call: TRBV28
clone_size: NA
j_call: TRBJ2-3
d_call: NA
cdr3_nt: TGTGCCAGCAGTTTTTCGTTAGCAGATACGCAGTATTTT
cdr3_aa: CASSFSLADTQYF

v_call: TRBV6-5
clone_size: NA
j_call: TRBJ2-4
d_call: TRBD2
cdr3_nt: TGTGCCATCGCCAGCGAGGGACTAGACCGAAACATTCAGTACTTC
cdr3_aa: CAIASEGLDRNIQYF

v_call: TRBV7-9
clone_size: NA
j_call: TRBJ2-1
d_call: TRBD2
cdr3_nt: TGTGCCAGCAGCGCACCCGGGACTAGCTATGAGCAGTTCTTC
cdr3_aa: CASSAPGTSYEQFF

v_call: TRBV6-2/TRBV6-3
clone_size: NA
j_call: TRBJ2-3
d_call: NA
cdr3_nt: TGTGCCAGCAGTACGCCCTACACAGATACGCAGTATTTT
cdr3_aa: CASSTPYTDTQYF

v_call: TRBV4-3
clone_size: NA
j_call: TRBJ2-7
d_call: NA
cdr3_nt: TGCGCCAGCAGCCAAGGCCAGGGGAATAACGAGCAGTACTTC
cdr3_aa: CASSQGQGNNEQYF

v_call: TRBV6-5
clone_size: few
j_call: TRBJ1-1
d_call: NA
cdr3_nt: TGTGCCAGCACTAGAGAAGGGGTAACTGAAGCTTTCTTT
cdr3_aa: CASTREGVTEAFF

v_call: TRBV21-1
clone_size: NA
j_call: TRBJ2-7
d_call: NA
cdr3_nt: TGTGCCAGCAGCAAAGACCTTAACCGGCAGGCCTACGAGCAGTACTTC
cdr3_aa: CASSKDLNRQAYEQYF

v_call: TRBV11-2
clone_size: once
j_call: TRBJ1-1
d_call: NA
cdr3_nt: TGTGCCAGCAGCTCGGACATTAACACTGAAGCTTTCTTT
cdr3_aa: CASSSDINTEAFF

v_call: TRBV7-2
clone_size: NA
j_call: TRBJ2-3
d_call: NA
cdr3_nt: TGTGCCAGCAGCTTAGCGGGAGCGGCAGATACGCAGTATTTT
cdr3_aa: CASSLAGAADTQYF

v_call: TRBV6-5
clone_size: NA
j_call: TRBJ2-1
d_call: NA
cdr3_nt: TGTGCCAGCAGTTACTCAGGAAGGGGAAATGAGCAGTTCTTC
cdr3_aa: CASSYSGRGNEQFF

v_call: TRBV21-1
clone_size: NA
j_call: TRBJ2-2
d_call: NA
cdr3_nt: TGTGCCAGCAGCAAGGGACAGTCCACCGGGGAGCTGTTTTTT
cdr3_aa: CASSKGQSTGELFF

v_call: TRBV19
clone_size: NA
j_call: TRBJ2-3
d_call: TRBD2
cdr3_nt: TGTGCCAGTAGTCCCCAGGCGGGAGGGGTAGATACGCAGTATTTT
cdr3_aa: CASSPQAGGVDTQYF

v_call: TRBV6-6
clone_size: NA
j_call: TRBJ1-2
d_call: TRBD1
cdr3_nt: TGTGCCAGCAGTACGGGGACAGGGGGCCTCCATGGCTACACCTTC
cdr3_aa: CASSTGTGGLHGYTF

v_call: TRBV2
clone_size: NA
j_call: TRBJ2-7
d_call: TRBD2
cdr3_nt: TGTGCCAGCAGTGACGGGGTTAGCGGGTTTCCCTACGAGCAGTACTTC
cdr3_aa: CASSDGVSGFPYEQYF

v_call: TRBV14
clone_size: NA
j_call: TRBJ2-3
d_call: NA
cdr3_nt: TGTGCCAGCAGCCAACAGGGCGCCGGCACAGATACGCAGTATTTT
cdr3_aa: CASSQQGAGTDTQYF

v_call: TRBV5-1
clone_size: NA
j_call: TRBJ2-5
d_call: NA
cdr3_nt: TGCGCCAGCAGCCCGGTGGACACCAAAGAGACCCAGTACTTC
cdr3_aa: CASSPVDTKETQYF

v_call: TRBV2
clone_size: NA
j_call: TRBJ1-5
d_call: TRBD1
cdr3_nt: TGTGCCAGCAGTGTCTTCGGACAGGGGAAGGGTCAGAACAATCAGCCCCAGCATTTT
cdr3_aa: CASSVFGQGKGQNNQPQHF

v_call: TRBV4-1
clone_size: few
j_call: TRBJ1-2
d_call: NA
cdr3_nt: TGCGCCAGCAGCCAACAAAAGTCAGGGCCTAACTATGGCTACACCTTC
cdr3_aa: CASSQQKSGPNYGYTF

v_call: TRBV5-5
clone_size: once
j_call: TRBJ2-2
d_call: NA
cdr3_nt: TGTGCCAGCAGCTTACTCAGGGAAGGCACCGGGGAGCTGTTTTTT
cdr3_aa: CASSLLREGTGELFF

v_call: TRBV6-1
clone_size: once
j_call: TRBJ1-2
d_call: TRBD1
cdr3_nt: TGTGCCAGCAGTGAAGCCGAGGACAGGGCCGGAGGCTACACCTTC
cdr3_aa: CASSEAEDRAGGYTF

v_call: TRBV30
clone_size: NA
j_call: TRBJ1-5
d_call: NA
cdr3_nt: TGTGCCTGGAGTGTACAGGAGAATCAGCCCCAGCATTTT
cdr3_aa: CAWSVQENQPQHF

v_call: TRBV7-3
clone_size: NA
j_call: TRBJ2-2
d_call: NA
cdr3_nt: TGTGCCAGCAGTCCCTTAGGGGTCGCGAACACCGGGGAGCTGTTTTTT
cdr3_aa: CASSPLGVANTGELFF

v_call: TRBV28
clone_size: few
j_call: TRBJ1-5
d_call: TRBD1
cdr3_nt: TGTGCCAGCAGTGAACTCCAGGGGGGTCAGCCCCAGCATTTT
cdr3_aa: CASSELQGGQPQHF

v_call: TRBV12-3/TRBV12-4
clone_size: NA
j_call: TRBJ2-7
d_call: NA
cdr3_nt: TGTGCCAGCAGTTTAACAGGGACCTACGAGCAGTACTTC
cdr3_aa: CASSLTGTYEQYF

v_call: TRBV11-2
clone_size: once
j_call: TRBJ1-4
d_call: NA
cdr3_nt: TGTGCCAGCAGCTTAGGGACCGGGACAATTAATGAAAAACTGTTTTTT
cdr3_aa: CASSLGTGTINEKLFF

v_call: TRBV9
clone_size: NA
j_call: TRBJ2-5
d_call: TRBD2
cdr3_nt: TGTGCCAGCATGTTTTGTGCGGGAGAGTCAGAGACCCAGTACTTC
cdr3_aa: CASMFCAGESETQYF

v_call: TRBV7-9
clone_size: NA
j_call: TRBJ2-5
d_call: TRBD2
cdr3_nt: TGTGCCAGCAGCCCAGGACTAGCGGCGCAAGAGACCCAGTACTTC
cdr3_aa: CASSPGLAAQETQYF

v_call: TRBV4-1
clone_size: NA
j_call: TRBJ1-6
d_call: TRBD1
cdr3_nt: TGCGCCAGCAGCCAAGAGGGACAGGGGTATTCACCCCTCCACTTT
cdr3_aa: CASSQEGQGYSPLHF

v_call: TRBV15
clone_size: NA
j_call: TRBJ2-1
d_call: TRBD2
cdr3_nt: TGTGCCACCAGCAGAGGAGCGGGAGGACTCTCATATGAGCAGTTCTTC
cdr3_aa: CATSRGAGGLSYEQFF

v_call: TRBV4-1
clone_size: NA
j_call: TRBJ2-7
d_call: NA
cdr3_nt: TGCGCCAGCAGCCAAGATTCATGGGGCGATTACGAGCAGTACTTC
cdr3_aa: CASSQDSWGDYEQYF

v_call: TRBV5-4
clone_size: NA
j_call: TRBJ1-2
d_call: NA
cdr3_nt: TGTGCCAGCAGCCGCCCGGGGGGCAATGGCTACACCTTC
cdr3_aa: CASSRPGGNGYTF

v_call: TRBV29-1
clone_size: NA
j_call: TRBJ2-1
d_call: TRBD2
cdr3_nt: TGCAGGGGAGGACTAGCGGGAGGTAGTGAGCAGTTCTTC
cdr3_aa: CRGGLAGGSEQFF

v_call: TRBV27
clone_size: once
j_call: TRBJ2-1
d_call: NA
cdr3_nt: TGTGCCAGCAGTTTCCCGGGGAAGGGCCAGTTCTTC
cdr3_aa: CASSFPGKGQFF

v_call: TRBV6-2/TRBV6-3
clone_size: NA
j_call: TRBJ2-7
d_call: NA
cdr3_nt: TGTGCCAGCAGTTACTCTTTGCGATACGAGCAGTACTTC
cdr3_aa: CASSYSLRYEQYF

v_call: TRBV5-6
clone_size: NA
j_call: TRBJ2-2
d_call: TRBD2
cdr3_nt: TGTGCCAGCAGCGCTAACACCGGGACTAGCGCAACCGGGGAGCTGTTTTTT
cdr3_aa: CASSANTGTSATGELFF